The following is a T cell receptor beta chain sequence with its context. Its target is not known. The entry originates in a study of blood T cells in healthy people across ages. Points from the study as a whole: Higher diversity, along with more naive CD4+ cells, distinguished long-lived donors from aged donors.

This CDR3 contains 16 residues. Germline V lookup: CDR1 LNHDA, CDR2 SQIVND (reference sequence). V was clipped by 3 bases and J by 1 base, with 15 bases between them. For the second PCR, which ran for about 6 to 11 cycles, a sample-barcoded 5' primer and a J-beta primer mix were used. Every cDNA molecule bore a tag from a template-switch adaptor containing 12 random nucleotides. One entry per CDR3 protein results from TCRdb running MiXCR on the 5' RACE reads. The table lists some 790,000 distinct CDR3 sequences, roughly 26% of them singletons. Material for sequencing was blood. This clonotype originated in an elderly woman in good health. V usage is TRBV19 and J usage is TRBJ1-1; D gene unclear. CDR3 region: CASSIGSRWGNTEAFF. DNA of the CDR3: TGTGCCAGTAGTATTGGGTCCCGCTGGGGGAACACTGAAGCTTTCTTT.